These 31 T cell receptor beta chains came from one sample sequenced in a study of blood T cell repertoires in COVID-19. Sequenced by immunoSEQ multiplex PCR; TCRdb stores in-frame clones only, minus some. The repertoire includes some 85,000 clones, 75% to 85% of them detected once, and about a fifth sits in the top ten. Sequencing was done on a sample of peripheral blood. The source is a woman older than 75 with acute or convalescent COVID-19.

The DNA for the CDR3 is TGTGCCAGCAGCTTAAATAAGGGGGCTTTCTTT. Translation gives CASSLNKGAFF. The V call is TRBV7-9, the J call TRBJ1-1; D may be TRBD1 (5 bases). V dropped 2 bases and J dropped 11 bases, with 9 bases sitting between them. The CDR3 length is 11 residues. Germline V gene lookup returns CDR1 SEHNR and CDR2 FQNEAQ (reference sequence).

V and J are TRBV7-9 and TRBJ2-7; TRBD1 matches 8 bases. The CDR3 spans 14 residues. J lost 5 bases, V lost 5 bases, and 8 bases had no gene match. Germline CDR1 and CDR2: SEHNR and FQNEAQ (reference sequence). The CDR3 DNA follows: TGTGCCAGCAGCCGCCGGGACAGGAGGAACGAGCAGTACTTC. As protein: CASSRRDRRNEQYF.

The V and J genes are TRBV3-1 (or the pseudogene TRBV3-2) and TRBJ2-7; TRBD1 might be the D (5 bases). Deletions cut 2 bases from V and 6 bases from J, with 8 bases between. Germline V gene sequence: CDR1 LGHDT, CDR2 YNNKEL (reference sequence). This CDR3 has 12 amino acids. CDR3 nucleotides: TGTGCCAGCAGCCAATGGCAGGGCGAGCAGTACTTC. Translating gives CASSQWQGEQYF.

The gene calls are TRBV9 and TRBJ2-7; weak D call: TRBD1 (6 bases). The V end lost 4 bases, the J end lost 2 bases, and 10 bases lay between the germline ends. This CDR3 is built from 13 residues. Germline CDR1 SGDLS, CDR2 YYNGEE. The CDR3 nucleotides read TGTGCCAGCAGCCACAGGGACCCCTACGAGCAGTACTTC. It yields the protein CASSHRDPYEQYF.

This sequence joins TRBV9 and TRBJ2-2; D not resolved. The germline gives CDR1 SGDLS, CDR2 YYNGEE. The CDR3 runs 13 residues. V shed 7 bases and J shed 0 bases, with 7 bases lying between them. The CDR3 here is CASEQTNTGELFF. In DNA, the CDR3 is TGTGCCAGCGAACAGACGAACACCGGGGAGCTGTTTTTT.

The V and J genes are TRBV25-1 and TRBJ2-3; perhaps TRBD2 as D (5 bases). Germline V gives CDR1 MGHDK, CDR2 SYGVNS. The CDR3 runs to 13 residues. V lost 3 bases to trimming and J lost 5 bases, with 9 bases between them. This CDR3 is CASSDSGRDTQYF. In DNA, the CDR3 is TGTGCCAGCAGTGACTCGGGAAGAGATACGCAGTATTTT.

The genes are TRBV19 and TRBJ1-3; TRBD1 might be the D (6 bases). CDR1 and CDR2 from the germline V gene are LNHDA and SQIVND (reference sequence). V lost 5 bases and J 0 bases, leaving 11 bases between the germline ends. The CDR3 has 15 residues. CDR3 coding DNA: TGTGCCAGTAGTCGAGGGGGTAACTCTGGAAACACCATATATTTT. Its protein is CASSRGGNSGNTIYF.

This chain connects TRBV15 to TRBJ2-3; 10 bases are a match to TRBD2. Germline assignment: CDR1 LNHNV and CDR2 YYDKDF (reference sequence). The CDR3 sequence is 17 residues long. After removal of 1 base from V and 4 bases from J, the junction contained 8 bases not matched to a gene. CDR3 loop: CATSRGQRGGSADTQYF. The CDR3 bases are TGTGCCACCAGCAGAGGTCAGCGGGGGGGCTCGGCAGATACGCAGTATTTT. The full variable domain, with the rest looked up from reference TRBV15 and TRBJ2-3, is DAMVIQNPRYQVTQFGKPVTLSCSQTLNHNVMYWYQQKSSQAPKLLFHYYDKDFNNEADTPDNFQSRRPNTSFCFLDIRSPGLGDTAMYLCATSRGQRGGSADTQYFGPGTRLTVL.

This clone was found once. This chain uses TRBV15 with TRBJ2-1, with 10 bases identical to TRBD2. Germline-derived CDR1 and CDR2 are LNHNV and YYDKDF (reference sequence). V dropped 5 bases and J dropped 7; count of bases not matched to a gene: 8. The CDR3 length is 15 residues. CDR3: CATSRNGLAVNEQFF. The CDR3 DNA follows: TGTGCCACCAGCCGAAATGGACTAGCGGTTAATGAGCAGTTCTTC.

V is TRBV4-2 and J is TRBJ1-2; no firm D call. CDR3 length: 15 residues. V shed 0 bases and J shed 0 bases, with 8 bases lying between them. Per germline, CDR1 LGHNA and CDR2 YNFKEQ. The CDR3 nucleotides read TGTGCCAGCAGCCAAGATCCCAGTACTAACTATGGCTACACCTTC. As protein: CASSQDPSTNYGYTF.

This chain joins TRBV6-5 and TRBJ1-1; TRBD1 aligns across 12 bases. CDR3 length: 14 amino acids. The V and J ends lost 5 bases and 5 bases, in that order; junction bases with no gene match: 3. Germline V CDR1 and CDR2: MNHEY, SVGAGI. For the CDR3, the DNA is TGTGCCAGCAGTCGGGACAGGGGGCGTACTGAAGCTTTCTTT. It codes for CASSRDRGRTEAFF.

The J gene is TRBJ2-3, the V gene TRBV19; perhaps TRBD2 as D (5 bases). The CDR3 contains 11 residues. Looked up from germline, CDR1 is LNHDA and CDR2 is SQIVND (reference sequence). V lost 8 bases, J lost 6 bases, and 9 bases lay in between. The CDR3 coding sequence is TGTGCCAGTGAACGAGGGGATACGCAGTATTTT. It translates to CASERGDTQYF.

This chain uses TRBV18 with TRBJ2-6; D possibly corresponds to TRBD1 (5 bases). Germline V gives CDR1 KGHSH, CDR2 LQKENI. This CDR3 region has 14 residues. Trimming took off 8 bases at V and 4 bases at J, with 12 bases between the two ends. CDR3 DNA sequence: TGTGCCAGCCAACCAGGGTCCGGGGCCAACGTCCTGACTTTC. Its translation: CASQPGSGANVLTF.

This clone was recorded a few times. The rearrangement joins TRBV7-2 to TRBJ2-7; D unresolved. Germline V gene sequence: CDR1 SGHTA, CDR2 FQGNSA. Trimming removed 2 bases at V and 0 bases at J, with 8 bases between. The CDR3 is 14 residues long. The CDR3 DNA sequence: TGTGCCAGCAGCTTACAGGTTTCCTCCTACGAGCAGTACTTC. Amino acids: CASSLQVSSYEQYF. Full variable domain (remainder filled in from reference TRBV7-2 and TRBJ2-7): GAGVSQSPSNKVTEKGKDVELRCDPISGHTALYWYRQSLGQGLEFLIYFQGNSAPDKSGLPSDRFSAERTGGSVSTLTIQRTQQEDSAVYLCASSLQVSSYEQYFGPGTRLTVT.

A remark on this clone: Distinct nucleotide sequences in the sample also encode this CDR3. The chain joins TRBV7-9 to TRBJ2-7; D is perhaps TRBD1 (6 bases). The V and J ends lost 3 bases and 0 bases respectively, with 9 bases between them. The CDR3 runs 14 residues. Germline CDR1 and CDR2: SEHNR and FQNEAQ (reference sequence). CDR3 amino acids: CASSFGQPSYEQYF. DNA for the CDR3: TGTGCCAGCAGCTTTGGACAGCCCTCCTACGAGCAGTACTTC.

The gene calls are TRBV12-3 or TRBV12-4 and TRBJ2-7; D uncertain. This CDR3 is 11 amino acids long. The V end was cut by 2 bases, the J end by 7 bases, with 6 bases between. The CDR3 bases are TGTGCCAGCAGTTTACAGTATGAGCAGTACTTC. It is translated as CASSLQYEQYF.

This clone has just a few counts. The chain joins TRBV19 to TRBJ2-5, with TRBD2 matching over 10 bases. V gave up 5 bases and J gave up 9 bases; unmatched junction bases: 12. The CDR3 spans 15 residues. Germline CDR1 and CDR2: LNHDA and SQIVND (reference sequence). The CDR3 spells CASSALAGASKAQYF. The DNA of the CDR3 is TGTGCCAGTAGTGCTCTAGCGGGGGCCTCTAAGGCCCAGTACTTC.

The chain is built from TRBV7-9 and TRBJ2-7; 7 positions match TRBD1. The CDR3 covers 14 residues. Germline V gene sequence: CDR1 SEHNR, CDR2 FQNEAQ (reference sequence). V lost 5 bases, J lost 3 bases, and 7 bases stayed unmatched. CDR3 nucleotides: TGTGCCAGCAGCAGAGACAGGGTGGGCTACGAGCAGTACTTC. It translates to CASSRDRVGYEQYF.

This clone was counted only a few times. This chain joins TRBV5-1 and TRBJ1-5; D ambiguous. Germline CDR1 reads SGHRS; CDR2 reads YFSETQ. V gave up 4 bases and J gave up 3 bases, with 11 bases separating them. CDR3 length: 14 residues. The CDR3 DNA is TGCGCCAGCAGCGAGGACGGACTCAATCAGCCCCAGCATTTT. Its translation is CASSEDGLNQPQHF.

With regard to this clone: The same CDR3 can be traced to other DNA sequences in this sample. This chain connects TRBV2 to TRBJ2-5; 7 bases are shared with TRBD2. V dropped 4 bases and J dropped 5; count of bases not matched to a gene: 4. Germline loops: CDR1 SNHLY, CDR2 FYNNEI. This CDR3 region has 13 residues. The CDR3 loop is CASSGPGGETQYF. The DNA for the CDR3 is TGTGCCAGCAGTGGGCCGGGAGGCGAGACCCAGTACTTC.

The chain joins TRBV9 to TRBJ2-2, with D perhaps TRBD1 (6 bases). The germline V gene has CDR1 SGDLS and CDR2 YYNGEE. The CDR3 consists of 15 residues. Trimming took off 1 base at V and 1 base at J, with 8 bases between the two ends. Written as DNA, the CDR3 is TGTGCCAGCAGCGTACAGGGGCTGAACACCGGGGAGCTGTTTTTT. It specifies CASSVQGLNTGELFF.

The V call is TRBV6-2 or TRBV6-3, the J call TRBJ2-5; possible D gene TRBD2, 5 bases. V dropped 1 base and J dropped 4 bases, with 16 bases sitting between them. The CDR3 is 16 residues long. Germline CDR1 reads MNHEY; CDR2 reads SVGEGT. As DNA, the CDR3 is TGTGCCAGCAGTTACTTTTCGACTCCCCGGGGAGAGACCCAGTACTTC. It codes for CASSYFSTPRGETQYF.

The chain uses TRBV15 and TRBJ1-6, with 8 bases that match TRBD1. V gave up 0 bases and J gave up 10 bases; unmatched junction bases: 14. The CDR3 covers 18 residues. The germline V gene encodes CDR1 LNHNV and CDR2 YYDKDF (reference sequence). CDR3: CATSRDYPLRGRDSPLHF. As DNA, the CDR3 is TGTGCCACCAGCAGAGATTACCCCCTCAGGGGGCGAGACTCACCCCTCCACTTT.

The chain links TRBV5-1 to TRBJ2-2; TRBD1 matches at 8 bases. With 1 base clipped from V and 4 bases from J, the junction kept 3 bases outside the gene matches. The length of the CDR3 is 15 residues. The V gene's germline CDR1 is SGHRS and CDR2 YFSETQ. The DNA for the CDR3 is TGCGCCAGCAGCTTGTTCACAGGGGGCACCGGGGAGCTGTTTTTT. As protein: CASSLFTGGTGELFF.

The chain recombines TRBV15 with TRBJ2-4; 12 nucleotides match TRBD1. The CDR3 runs to 18 residues. Germline-derived CDR1 and CDR2 are LNHNV and YYDKDF (reference sequence). V was clipped by 0 bases and J by 4 bases; unmatched bases: 7. The CDR3 DNA sequence: TGTGCCACCAGCAGAGATAGGGGGACAGGGGGCGAGAAAAACATTCAGTACTTC. Encoded protein: CATSRDRGTGGEKNIQYF.

There are a few counts of this clone. The chain carries TRBV18 and TRBJ2-7, with 10 bases that match TRBD1. CDR3 length equals 14 residues. The trim removed 4 bases at V and 4 bases at J, leaving 4 bases unmatched. Germline V CDR1 and CDR2: KGHSH, LQKENI. This chain's CDR3 is CASSRGTGEYEQYF. The CDR3 nucleotides are TGTGCCAGCTCACGAGGGACAGGGGAATACGAGCAGTACTTC. Drawing the rest from reference TRBV18 and TRBJ2-7, the complete variable domain is NAGVMQNPRHLVRRRGQEARLRCSPMKGHSHVYWYRQLPEEGLKFMVYLQKENIIDESGMPKERFSAEFPKEGPSILRIQQVVRGDSAAYFCASSRGTGEYEQYFGPGTRLTVT.

The rearrangement links TRBV2 to TRBJ1-5; D is unresolved. V was shortened by 6 bases and J by 1 base, with 10 bases between the two germline ends. Germline V gene data show CDR1 as SNHLY and CDR2 as FYNNEI. The CDR3 loop spans 14 amino acids. The chain's CDR3 is CASRKPMSNQPQHF. CDR3 nucleotide sequence: TGTGCCAGCAGGAAGCCAATGAGCAATCAGCCCCAGCATTTT.

V is TRBV6-6 and J is TRBJ1-5, with D possibly TRBD1 on 5 matching bases. Trimming pared 2 bases from V and 0 bases from J, leaving 11 bases between. Germline CDR1 reads MNHNY; CDR2 reads SVGAGI (reference sequence). CDR3 length: 16 amino acids. CDR3 sequence: CASSYQGGDSNQPQHF. DNA of the CDR3: TGTGCCAGCAGTTACCAGGGTGGGGATAGCAATCAGCCCCAGCATTTT.

The chain is built from TRBV5-4 and TRBJ2-3, with 10 bases matching TRBD1. The CDR3 is made up of 14 amino acids. The germline V gene has CDR1 SGHNT and CDR2 YYREEE (reference sequence). With V trimmed by 7 bases and J by 6 bases, 8 bases remained unmatched. The CDR3 here is CASGSGTGADTQYF. CDR3 nucleotide sequence: TGTGCCAGCGGCTCCGGGACAGGGGCGGATACGCAGTATTTT.

CDR3 residues: CASSLSGGWDEKLFF. The CDR3 DNA sequence: TGTGCCAGCAGCTTGTCAGGGGGCTGGGATGAAAAACTGTTTTTT. V and J are TRBV5-6 and TRBJ1-4, with 8 bases aligning to TRBD1. CDR3 length: 15 residues. Unmatched junction bases numbered 5, after V lost 1 base and J lost 6 bases. The germline CDR1 and CDR2 sequences are SGHDT and YYEEEE.

The V gene is TRBV18, the J gene TRBJ2-7, with D unresolved. Between the trimmed V and J ends, which lost 5 bases and 0 bases, there was a span of 11 bases. The germline V gene has CDR1 KGHSH and CDR2 LQKENI. CDR3 size: 14 residues. In nucleotides, the CDR3 is TGTGCCAGCTCATCTTCCACGAGCTCCTACGAGCAGTACTTC. Its translation is CASSSSTSSYEQYF.